The 18 T cell receptor beta chains reported below all come from one sample, sequenced in a study of T cell clonality in common variable immunodeficiency. General study points: Reportedly, TCR beta sequences from common variable immunodeficiency showed fewer deletions and N-nucleotide insertions.

Using immunoSEQ multiplex PCR, the repertoire was profiled, and TCRdb retains in-frame clones only, with some absent. The sample was found to contain 28,000 or so clones, and every one recurs. These receptors' antigens are unknown. Sequences were obtained from peripheral blood mononuclear cells. Receptors originate from a human donor with common variable immunodeficiency.

Remarks on this clone: The CDR3 is cut off 3 residues early in the read; its end comes from the germline J gene. The chain uses TRBV6-1 and TRBJ1-5, with 7 bases identical to TRBD1. From germline, CDR1 is MNHNS and CDR2 SASEGT. V shed 3 bases, J shed 4 bases, and the junction held 9 bases outside the gene matches. There are 16 residues in the CDR3. The part of the CDR3 DNA that was read is TGTGCCAGCAGTGAGCATCTGAGACAGGGTAATCAGCCC. This encodes CASSEHLRQGNQP. Given in full, the CDR3 is CASSEHLRQGNQPQHF.

Turning to this clone: The CDR3 end lies 3 residues beyond the end of the read and is filled in from the germline J gene. The V gene is TRBV7-9, the J gene TRBJ1-1; D is uncertain. The length of the CDR3 is 12 residues. V was shortened by 5 bases and J by 7 bases, with 11 bases between the two germline ends. Germline CDR1 and CDR2: SEHNR and FQNEAQ (reference sequence). CDR3 DNA, as far as it was read: TGTGCCAGCAGCGTAAGGGCCATTGAA. The encoded protein is CASSVRAIE. The full CDR3 protein is CASSVRAIEAFF.

At least ten counts were recorded for this clone. The read gets to within 3 residues of the CDR3 end, and the germline J gene fills in the rest. The rearrangement links TRBV6-4 to TRBJ1-1; no reliable D call. CDR1 and CDR2 from the germline V gene are MRHNA and SNTAGT. This CDR3 comprises 13 residues. V was trimmed by 5 bases and J by 3 bases, leaving 10 bases between them. The covered CDR3 bases are TGTGCCAGCAGTCTACTAGCGTACACTGAA. This sequence encodes CASSLLAYTE. The whole CDR3 region reads CASSLLAYTEAFF.

On this clone itself: From the germline J gene comes the end of the CDR3, since the read stops 3 residues before it. The chain combines TRBV2 with TRBJ2-5; TRBD2 agrees at 8 bases. Germline V gene data show CDR1 as SNHLY and CDR2 as FYNNEI. The trim removed 4 bases at V and 5 bases at J, leaving 6 bases unmatched. The CDR3 runs 14 residues. CDR3 bases read: TGTGCCAGCAGTGTCGGGGGGGCCGTTGAGACC. Its protein is CASSVGGAVET. The entire CDR3 protein is CASSVGGAVETQYF.

A few counts support this clone. The CDR3 loop is CAWSVPPGIEAFF. The CDR3 bases that were read are TGTGCCTGGAGTGTCCCGCCGGGGATTGAA. This chain connects TRBV30 to TRBJ1-1; D not resolved. From the germline J gene comes the end of the CDR3, since the read stops 3 residues before it. The CDR3 is 13 residues long. The germline V gene encodes CDR1 GTSNPN and CDR2 SVGIG (reference sequence). V was shortened by 0 bases and J by 7 bases, with 12 bases between the two germline ends.

This clone has just a few counts. The sequence runs out 3 residues before the end of the CDR3; the remainder is reconstructed from the germline J gene. This chain links TRBV19 with TRBJ2-7; no firm D call. The germline CDR1 and CDR2 sequences are LNHDA and SQIVND (reference sequence). V dropped 6 bases and J dropped 2 bases, with 8 bases sitting between them. This CDR3 has 12 amino acids. CDR3 sequence: CASSPGPYEQYF. The CDR3 DNA, read in part, is TGTGCCAGTAGCCCTGGGCCCTACGAG.

Points on this clone: The read finishes 3 residues shy of the CDR3 end, and the germline J gene is used to complete it. This rearrangement joins TRBV10-3 to TRBJ2-5, with 12 bases aligning to TRBD2. Germline CDR1 reads ENHRY; CDR2 reads SYGVKD. After removal of 4 bases from V and 5 bases from J, the junction contained 8 bases not matched to a gene. The CDR3 extends over 16 amino acids. The DNA read from the CDR3 is TGTGCCATCAGTGTTGTACTAGCGGGGGGCCGGGAGACC. Translated: CAISVVLAGGRET. The whole CDR3 region reads CAISVVLAGGRETQYF.

With regard to this clone: Coverage ceases 3 residues before the CDR3 finishes, and the germline J gene fills in the end. The V call is TRBV6-1, the J call TRBJ1-6; D is unclear. CDR1 is MNHNS and CDR2 is SASEGT in the germline V gene. CDR3 length: 12 residues. This CDR3 reads CASSEGALPLHF. The CDR3 DNA, read in part, is TGTGCCAGCAGTGAAGGCGCTCTCCCC.

About this clone: Read coverage stops 3 residues before the CDR3 terminus; the germline J gene supplies the remainder. V usage is TRBV7-9 and J usage is TRBJ2-7, with TRBD2 as a possible D gene (7 bases). The CDR3 contains 14 residues. V was shortened by 1 base and J by 6 bases, with 13 bases between the two germline ends. Germline V lookup: CDR1 SEHNR, CDR2 FQNEAQ (reference sequence). CDR3 bases read: TGTGCCAGCAGCTTAGTGGGGGGGCTGGGCGAG. Translation: CASSLVGGLGE. The whole CDR3 sequence is CASSLVGGLGEQYF.

Concerning this clone: The read terminates 3 residues before the CDR3 end, so the remaining end is supplied by the germline J gene. The chain employs TRBV14 and TRBJ2-7; D not resolved. Germline CDR1 and CDR2: SGHDN and FVKESK. V lost 4 bases to trimming and J lost 1 base, with 20 bases between them. There are 17 residues in the CDR3. CDR3 loop: CASSLYITGARSYEQYF. Incomplete CDR3 DNA: TGTGCCAGCAGCCTGTATATTACCGGCGCCAGGTCCTACGAG.

In regard to this clone: The CDR3 end is not reached by the read, which stops 3 residues before it; the germline J gene fills it in. The rearrangement links TRBV7-6 to TRBJ2-3; 9 nucleotides agree with TRBD2. J gave up 0 bases and V 4 bases, and 5 bases lay outside the gene matches. Germline CDR1 is SGHVS and CDR2 is FNYEAQ. There are 16 residues in the CDR3. The sequenced CDR3 bases are TGTGCCAGCAGCTCCCCGACTAGCGGTAGCACAGATACG. Translating it yields CASSSPTSGSTDT. The whole CDR3 sequence reads CASSSPTSGSTDTQYF. The variable domain in full, completed from reference TRBV7-6 and TRBJ2-3, reads GAGVSQSPRYKVTKRGQDVALRCDPISGHVSLYWYRQALGQGPEFLTYFNYEAQQDKSGLPNDRFSAERPEGSISTLTIQRTEQRDSAMYRCASSSPTSGSTDTQYFGPGTRLTVL.

This clone has just a few counts. The read ends 3 residues early relative to the CDR3; the germline J gene fills the gap. The gene calls are TRBV19 and TRBJ2-2; D unclear. CDR3 length: 12 residues. Germline lookup yields CDR1 LNHDA and CDR2 SQIVND (reference sequence). The V end lost 5 bases, the J end lost 7 bases, and 8 bases lay between the germline ends. CDR3 loop: CASSFANGELFF. CDR3 bases read: TGTGCCAGTAGTTTCGCTAACGGGGAG.

The sequenced part of the CDR3 DNA is TGTGCCAGCAGCAGTGGACAGTTCCTTAATCAGCCC. It yields the protein CASSSGQFLNQP. The whole CDR3 sequence is CASSSGQFLNQPQHF. The V and J genes are TRBV2 and TRBJ1-5; maybe TRBD1 (6 bases). Read data end 3 residues before the CDR3 end; the end is taken from the germline J gene. Germline values: CDR1 SNHLY, CDR2 FYNNEI. Deletions cut 6 bases from V and 4 bases from J, with 16 bases between. CDR3 length: 15 residues.

This clone was observed at least ten times. The CDR3 goes on 3 residues after the read ends, and that part is filled in from the germline J gene. V is TRBV12-3 or TRBV12-4 and J is TRBJ2-6, with D perhaps TRBD1 (5 bases). The CDR3 sequence is 16 residues long. The germline V and J ends were trimmed by 3 bases and 0 bases, with 9 bases remaining between them. CDR3 region: CASSLTVLSGANVLTF. The sequenced CDR3 bases are TGTGCCAGCAGTTTGACAGTCCTCTCTGGGGCCAACGTC.

In its sample, this clone was seen a few times. The read gets to within 3 residues of the CDR3 end, and the germline J gene fills in the rest. The V gene is TRBV30, the J gene TRBJ1-2; D may be TRBD1 (5 bases). The CDR3 runs to 13 residues. In germline, CDR1 is GTSNPN, CDR2 SVGIG (reference sequence). Trimming stripped 1 base from V and 5 bases from J, with 11 bases between. CDR3 sequence: CAWSGLGVYGYTF. The DNA read from the CDR3 is TGTGCCTGGAGTGGTTTAGGGGTATATGGC.

In this sample, this clone turned up many times. The sequence runs out 3 residues before the end of the CDR3; the remainder is reconstructed from the germline J gene. The V gene is TRBV6-2 or TRBV6-3, the J gene TRBJ2-5, with 9 nucleotides matching TRBD2. Germline CDR1 reads MNHEY; CDR2 reads SVGEGT. CDR3 length: 15 residues. The V and J ends lost 6 bases and 1 base, in that order; junction bases with no gene match: 6. CDR3 bases read: TGTGCCAGCAGGGGCGGGGGGGCCGGCCAAGAGACC. This codes for CASRGGGAGQET. The CDR3 as a whole reads CASRGGGAGQETQYF.

This clone was seen at least ten times. With the read ending 3 residues before the CDR3 end, the germline J gene is used to fill in that end. The genes are TRBV20-1 and TRBJ1-2; the D is unclear. This CDR3 contains 13 residues. Germline V CDR1 and CDR2: DFQATT, SNEGSKA (reference sequence). The CDR3 DNA, read in part, is TGCAGTGCTAGAGTCCCCTTCCCGGGGGGC. As protein: CSARVPFPGG. The full CDR3 reads CSARVPFPGGYTF.

Details on this clone: The read terminates 3 residues ahead of where the CDR3 ends, so the germline J gene completes it. The chain combines TRBV19 with TRBJ2-3, with 9 bases fitting TRBD1. J gave up 6 bases and V 10 bases, and 14 bases lay outside the gene matches. The CDR3 has 15 amino acids. CDR1 is LNHDA, CDR2 SQIVND, per germline (reference sequence). CDR3 DNA (partial): TGTGCCACTTCGATTATCGGACAGGGGAGGGATACG. Its protein product is CATSIIGQGRDT. The whole CDR3 region reads CATSIIGQGRDTQYF.